What follows are 26 T cell receptor beta chains derived from one specimen sequenced in a study of cytotoxic CD8 clonotypes in ibrutinib-treated CLL. The repertoire was sequenced with immunoSEQ multiplex PCR; TCRdb's copy has only in-frame clones and lacks some. The profile covers some 140,000 clones, with around 80% appearing a single time and about 3.3% taken by the ten largest. The sample consisted of PBMCs, taken after 24 months of ibrutinib treatment. These receptors were taken from a human donor with chronic lymphocytic leukemia.

The chain couples TRBV18 to TRBJ1-3, with D possibly TRBD1 on 6 matching bases. Germline CDR1 and CDR2: KGHSH and LQKENI. The V gene lost 0 bases and the J gene lost 4 bases, with 10 bases spanning the gap. The CDR3 contains 15 residues. The DNA of the CDR3 is TGTGCCAGCTCACCACCTAACAGGGAGGGAAACACCATATATTTT. It translates to CASSPPNREGNTIYF.

The V call is TRBV7-2, the J call TRBJ1-6, with a weak D call TRBD1 (6 bases). The V end was cut by 5 bases, the J end by 10 bases, with 15 bases between. The CDR3 is 14 amino acids. Germline assignment: CDR1 SGHTA and CDR2 FQGNSA. CDR3 sequence reads: CASSLQGGASPLHF. The CDR3 region has the DNA TGTGCCAGCAGCCTGCAAGGGGGAGCCTCACCCCTCCACTTT.

V gene TRBV15 combines with J gene TRBJ1-4, with TRBD1 matching 11 bases. CDR3 size: 18 residues. Germline V gene data show CDR1 as LNHNV and CDR2 as YYDKDF (reference sequence). With 1 base clipped from V and 3 bases from J, the junction kept 7 bases outside the gene matches. The CDR3 nucleotides are TGTGCCACCAGCAGAGGGAGGGACAGGGGGAGTGCTAATGAAAAACTGTTTTTT. This codes for CATSRGRDRGSANEKLFF.

V gene TRBV5-4 combines with J gene TRBJ1-2; no reliable D call. Per the germline V gene, CDR1 is SGHNT and CDR2 is YYREEE (reference sequence). The V gene lost 2 bases and the J gene lost 2 bases, with 7 bases spanning the gap. CDR3 length: 13 residues. CDR3: CASSFGENYGYTF. In nucleotides, the CDR3 is TGTGCCAGCAGCTTTGGGGAGAACTATGGCTACACCTTC. Supplemented by reference TRBV5-4 and TRBJ1-2, the full variable domain reads ETGVTQSPTHLIKTRGQQVTLRCSSQSGHNTVSWYQQALGQGPQFIFQYYREEENGRGNFPPRFSGLQFPNYSSELNVNALELDDSALYLCASSFGENYGYTFGSGTRLTVV.

This clone was observed a single time. The chain carries TRBV4-1 and TRBJ2-2; D ambiguous. The CDR3 loop spans 17 amino acids. CDR1 MGHRA and CDR2 YSYEKL come from the germline V gene. V was cut by 1 base and J by 4 bases, with 16 bases left in between. CDR3 bases: TGCGCCAGCAGCCAAGTTATCTCTTCGATTGGCACCGGGGAGCTGTTTTTT. This encodes CASSQVISSIGTGELFF.

This clone was observed a handful of times. Here the CDR3 reads CASLGQAYEQYF. The CDR3 DNA reads as TGTGCCAGCTTGGGACAGGCCTACGAGCAGTACTTC. The chain employs TRBV2 and TRBJ2-7; 8 nucleotides line up with TRBD1. CDR3 length equals 12 residues. Germline V CDR1 and CDR2: SNHLY, FYNNEI. V shed 8 bases and J 2 bases; nucleotides not matched to a gene: 2. Looking up the rest from reference TRBV2 and TRBJ2-7 gives the full variable domain: EPEVTQTPSHQVTQMGQEVILRCVPISNHLYFYWYRQILGQKVEFLVSFYNNEISEKSEIFDDQFSVERPDGSNFTLKIRSTKLEDSAMYFCASLGQAYEQYFGPGTRLTVT.

For this clone: One base away lies a much larger clone, so this may be a sequencing read error. This sample also contains other DNA sequences that code for the same CDR3. V and J are TRBV19 and TRBJ1-4; TRBD1 aligns across 7 bases. With 8 bases clipped from V and 8 bases from J, the junction kept 14 bases outside the gene matches. The CDR3 totals 15 residues. Germline V gene data show CDR1 as LNHDA and CDR2 as SQIVND (reference sequence). CDR3 coding DNA: TGTGCCAGTTCTGCTTCAGGGGGGTGGGGGGAAAAACTGTTTTTT. Its translation: CASSASGGWGEKLFF.

This clone is a singleton in its sample. The chain combines TRBV19 with TRBJ2-5; 10 bases map to TRBD1. J was trimmed by 3 bases and V by 5 bases; bases with no gene match: 6. The CDR3 loop spans 15 amino acids. Germline V gene lookup returns CDR1 LNHDA and CDR2 SQIVND (reference sequence). CDR3 nucleotide sequence: TGTGCCAGTAGTCGCACCGGGACAGGGGAAGAGACCCAGTACTTC. This codes for CASSRTGTGEETQYF.

The gene calls are TRBV28 and TRBJ1-1; D gene unclear. The CDR3 sequence is 14 residues long. V lost 0 bases and J lost 1, with 6 bases in between. Germline CDR1 and CDR2: MDHEN and SYDVKM. The CDR3 region has the DNA TGTGCCAGCAGTTTATGGGGCGGGAACACTGAAGCTTTCTTT. Residues: CASSLWGGNTEAFF.

In its sample, this clone was seen once. The chain recombines TRBV30 with TRBJ1-2; a possible D gene is TRBD1 (5 bases). This CDR3 has 11 residues. Trimming took off 4 bases at V and 5 bases at J, with 8 bases between the two ends. The germline CDR1 and CDR2 sequences are GTSNPN and SVGIG (reference sequence). The DNA for the CDR3 is TGTGCCTGGACAGGGAGTTATGGCTACACCTTC. It is translated as CAWTGSYGYTF. Full variable domain (remainder filled in from reference TRBV30 and TRBJ1-2): SQTIHQWPATLVQPVGSPLSLECTVEGTSNPNLYWYRQAAGRGLQLLFYSVGIGQISSEVPQNLSASRPQDRQFILSSKKLLLSDSGFYLCAWTGSYGYTFGSGTRLTVV.

The chain uses TRBV5-1 and TRBJ1-2; D is ambiguous. Germline V CDR1 and CDR2: SGHRS, YFSETQ. Trimming left V 0 bases short and J 2 bases short, with 11 bases between. This CDR3 spans 15 amino acids. CDR3 DNA: TGCGCCAGCAGCTTGGGAGGGATGGAAAACTATGGCTACACCTTC. Its translation is CASSLGGMENYGYTF.

A few counts support this clone. This chain uses TRBV6-5 with TRBJ1-5, with 10 bases aligning to TRBD1. From germline, CDR1 is MNHEY and CDR2 SVGAGI. The CDR3 has 15 residues. V lost 6 bases and J lost 2; bases outside the gene matches: 4. CDR3 residues: CASSGTGVGNQPQHF. The CDR3 DNA reads as TGTGCCAGCAGCGGGACAGGGGTGGGCAATCAGCCCCAGCATTTT.

This clone was recorded only once. This rearrangement joins TRBV7-9 to TRBJ1-5, with 7 bases that match TRBD1. The CDR3 sequence is 15 residues long. Unmatched junction bases numbered 3, after V lost 1 base and J lost 3 bases. Germline CDR1 reads SEHNR; CDR2 reads FQNEAQ (reference sequence). This CDR3 reads CASSLDRGLNQPQHF. DNA of the CDR3: TGTGCCAGCAGCTTAGACAGGGGACTCAATCAGCCCCAGCATTTT.

In regard to this clone: Other DNA sequences in the sample encode the same CDR3. This chain connects TRBV7-2 to TRBJ1-1; D remains unclear. The germline V and J ends were trimmed by 3 bases and 0 bases, with 2 bases remaining between them. Per germline, CDR1 SGHTA and CDR2 FQGNSA. The CDR3 contains 12 residues. For the CDR3, the DNA is TGTGCCAGCAGCTTTATGAACACTGAAGCTTTCTTT. Amino acids: CASSFMNTEAFF.

This chain uses TRBV10-3 with TRBJ2-7; 12 nucleotides line up with TRBD2. Germline CDR1 is ENHRY and CDR2 is SYGVKD. J gave up 7 bases and V 4 bases, and 8 bases lay outside the gene matches. This CDR3 is 15 amino acids long. The CDR3 loop is CAISAASGGADEQYF. CDR3 sequence (DNA): TGTGCCATCAGTGCGGCTAGCGGGGGGGCCGATGAGCAGTACTTC.

A few counts support this clone. The chain couples TRBV19 to TRBJ1-2; a possible D gene is TRBD1 (5 bases). Between the trimmed V and J ends, which lost 6 bases and 6 bases, there was a span of 17 bases. Germline V gene sequence: CDR1 LNHDA, CDR2 SQIVND (reference sequence). The CDR3 loop spans 14 amino acids. The CDR3 sequence: CASSGRGASHGYTF. The CDR3 DNA reads as TGTGCCAGTAGCGGTCGAGGGGCTTCGCATGGCTACACCTTC.

The V gene is TRBV18, the J gene TRBJ1-5, with D uncertain. Germline-derived CDR1 and CDR2 are KGHSH and LQKENI. The CDR3 covers 13 residues. The V gene lost 4 bases and the J gene lost 7 bases, with 11 bases spanning the gap. The CDR3 sequence is CASSQRQRQPQHF. CDR3 bases: TGTGCCAGCTCACAAAGACAAAGGCAGCCCCAGCATTTT.

The rearrangement uses TRBV30 and TRBJ2-3; possible D gene TRBD1, 5 bases. The CDR3 runs 15 residues. Deletions cut 5 bases from V and 6 bases from J, with 21 bases between. Germline CDR1 and CDR2: GTSNPN and SVGIG (reference sequence). CDR3 loop: CAWDDAGYHGDTQYF. Written as DNA, the CDR3 is TGTGCCTGGGATGACGCAGGGTATCATGGCGATACGCAGTATTTT.

The V call is TRBV10-3, the J call TRBJ2-7, with 9 bases aligning to TRBD2. CDR3 length: 14 residues. Trimming at V came to 6 bases and at J to 3 bases, leaving 6 bases not matched to a gene. Per germline, CDR1 ENHRY and CDR2 SYGVKD. This CDR3 reads CAIRKAGGNYEQYF. As DNA, the CDR3 is TGTGCCATCAGGAAAGCGGGGGGAAACTACGAGCAGTACTTC.

The V gene is TRBV28, the J gene TRBJ2-7; 8 nucleotides match TRBD2. The length of the CDR3 is 15 residues. Germline V CDR1 and CDR2: MDHEN, SYDVKM. V shed 4 bases, J shed 2 bases, and the junction held 7 bases outside the gene matches. DNA of the CDR3: TGTGCCAGCAGTTCCCGCGGGGGGCCGGCCTACGAGCAGTACTTC. Translating gives CASSSRGGPAYEQYF.

The CDR3 nucleotides are TGTGCCAGCAGTTACCTGGGGGCGCGCACTGAAGCTTTCTTT. This encodes CASSYLGARTEAFF. V and J are TRBV6-5 and TRBJ1-1, with D perhaps TRBD1 (6 bases). CDR3 length equals 14 residues. Germline V gene data show CDR1 as MNHEY and CDR2 as SVGAGI. The ends were cut back, 2 bases at V and 4 bases at J, with 11 bases in the middle.

The chain recombines TRBV5-4 with TRBJ2-3; 12 bases match TRBD2. Germline loops: CDR1 SGHNT, CDR2 YYREEE (reference sequence). The CDR3 loop spans 19 amino acids. V was clipped by 0 bases and J by 4 bases; unmatched bases: 12. The CDR3 loop is CASSLGWLAGGQGSDTQYF. CDR3 coding DNA: TGTGCCAGCAGCTTGGGGTGGCTAGCGGGGGGGCAAGGTTCAGATACGCAGTATTTT.

The chain employs TRBV5-6 and TRBJ2-1; tentatively, D is TRBD1 (5 bases). Germline lookup yields CDR1 SGHDT and CDR2 YYEEEE. The CDR3 is 14 amino acids. The V gene lost 1 base and the J gene lost 7 bases, with 12 bases spanning the gap. The CDR3: CASSLRQPMNEQFF. CDR3 in DNA: TGTGCCAGCAGCTTGCGACAGCCAATGAATGAGCAGTTCTTC.

V gene TRBV19 combines with J gene TRBJ1-1, with unresolved D. CDR3 length equals 14 residues. Germline-derived CDR1 and CDR2 are LNHDA and SQIVND (reference sequence). V was trimmed by 8 bases and J by 1 base, leaving 14 bases between them. CDR3 residues: CASQPRLGNTEAFF. As DNA, the CDR3 is TGTGCCAGTCAGCCCCGATTAGGGAACACTGAAGCTTTCTTT.

This chain joins TRBV6-6 and TRBJ1-6; D call uncertain. Germline V CDR1 and CDR2: MNHNY, SVGAGI (reference sequence). The CDR3 sequence is 12 residues long. With 6 bases removed from V and 7 bases from J, the gap between germline ends came to 7 bases. This CDR3 reads CASSYGNSPLHF. CDR3 DNA sequence: TGTGCCAGCAGCTACGGGAATTCACCCCTCCACTTT.

The V and J genes are TRBV4-1 and TRBJ1-4; D possibly corresponds to TRBD1 (5 bases). CDR1 MGHRA and CDR2 YSYEKL come from the germline V gene. V was shortened by 3 bases and J by 3 bases, with 11 bases between the two germline ends. The CDR3 is 15 residues long. CDR3 region: CASSQIQGSNEKLFF. The CDR3 coding sequence is TGCGCCAGCAGCCAGATTCAGGGCTCTAATGAAAAACTGTTTTTT.